These 8 T cell receptor beta chains were all obtained from the same sample, sequenced in a study of spatial heterogeneity in lung cancer. TCRdb re-called the 5' RACE reads with MiXCR, one entry per CDR3 protein. The sample holds about 85,000 distinct CDR3 sequences, roughly a fifth seen once. Indicated time point: sample taken at primary tumor resection. Unsorted whole RNA samples from tumor, nontumor lung or frozen PBMC were sequenced. Sequenced material: PBMCs, taken at surgery. These receptors originate from a male donor with early-stage non-small cell lung cancer.

This clonotype occurred many times. This chain uses TRBV4-1 with TRBJ1-2, with D perhaps matching TRBD1 (5 bases). Germline V gives CDR1 MGHRA, CDR2 YSYEKL. The ends were cut back, 1 base at V and 4 bases at J, with 13 bases in the middle. The CDR3 covers 15 residues. The CDR3 sequence: CASSQGGGDFYGYTF. In DNA, the CDR3 is TGCGCCAGCAGCCAAGGGGGCGGGGACTTCTATGGCTACACCTTC.

This clonotype appeared a few times. This sequence joins TRBV15 and TRBJ1-6; the match to TRBD1 covers 9 bases. The CDR3 totals 15 residues. The germline gives CDR1 LNHNV, CDR2 YYDKDF (reference sequence). The trim removed 5 bases at V and 7 bases at J, leaving 6 bases unmatched. The CDR3 loop is CATSGPGQGNSPLHF. Written as DNA, the CDR3 is TGTGCCACCAGCGGGCCGGGACAGGGCAATTCACCCCTCCACTTT.

The rearrangement joins TRBV10-3 to TRBJ2-7; TRBD1 is a possible D gene (5 bases). The germline CDR1 and CDR2 sequences are ENHRY and SYGVKD. Trimming cost V 9 bases and J 7 bases, with 31 bases left between them. The CDR3 totals 17 residues. The CDR3 coding sequence is TGTGCCATAACGGACACGGCCGTCCGTCGACCGAGCAGAGAGCAGTACTTC. Protein sequence: CAITDTAVRRPSREQYF.

The genes are TRBV4-1 and TRBJ2-1; tentatively, D is TRBD2 (6 bases). V lost 0 bases to trimming and J lost 2 bases, with 11 bases between them. Germline V CDR1 and CDR2: MGHRA, YSYEKL. The CDR3 length is 16 residues. CDR3 nucleotides: TGCGCCAGCAGCCAAGATCGAGGAGGGCCCTACAATGAGCAGTTCTTC. Translating it yields CASSQDRGGPYNEQFF.

This clonotype was seen a handful of times. CDR3 residues: CSARVTASTDTQYF. CDR3 sequence (DNA): TGCAGTGCTAGAGTTACAGCTAGCACAGATACGCAGTATTTT. The chain uses TRBV20-1 and TRBJ2-3; D gene unclear. CDR1 is DFQATT, CDR2 SNEGSKA, per germline (reference sequence). V lost 1 base and J 0 bases, leaving 8 bases between the germline ends. The CDR3 extends over 14 amino acids.

This rearrangement joins TRBV5-1 to TRBJ2-1; D may be TRBD2 (5 bases). V was shortened by 4 bases and J by 0 bases, with 17 bases between the two germline ends. Germline V gene data show CDR1 as SGHRS and CDR2 as YFSETQ. The CDR3 is 17 amino acids. The CDR3 DNA follows: TGCGCCAGCAGCCCCCTCCGAGGAGCGGACTCCTACAATGAGCAGTTCTTC. Amino acids: CASSPLRGADSYNEQFF.

J is TRBJ1-5 and V is TRBV20-1; D gene unclear. The V gene's germline CDR1 is DFQATT and CDR2 SNEGSKA (reference sequence). The CDR3 consists of 13 residues. The V end was cut by 2 bases, the J end by 3 bases, with 8 bases between. For the CDR3, the DNA is TGCAGTGCTAGACCTACTCTCAATCAGCCCCAGCATTTT. Its protein is CSARPTLNQPQHF.

This clonotype appeared many times. The J gene is TRBJ2-5, the V gene TRBV11-2; D is unclear. The germline V and J ends were trimmed by 0 bases and 3 bases, with 11 bases remaining between them. The CDR3 is 15 amino acids. Germline CDR1 SGHAT, CDR2 FQNNGV. The CDR3 here is CASSLEPVSKETQYF. In DNA, the CDR3 is TGTGCCAGCAGCTTAGAGCCTGTCTCGAAAGAGACCCAGTACTTC. The full variable domain, its missing parts supplied by reference TRBV11-2 and TRBJ2-5, is EAGVAQSPRYKIIEKRQSVAFWCNPISGHATLYWYQQILGQGPKLLIQFQNNGVVDDSQLPKDRFSAERLKGVDSTLKIQPAKLEDSAVYLCASSLEPVSKETQYFGPGTRLLVL.